These T cell receptor beta chains were read from a single sample in a study of T cell changes during pregnancy in multiple sclerosis. Only in-frame clones appear in the TCRdb table, and some are missing; sequencing was by immunoSEQ multiplex PCR. The repertoire has 75,000 to 100,000 clones, approximately 92% of them found once; the top ten carry approximately 2%. The sequences come from peripheral blood, collected after pregnancy. The receptors come from a female donor with multiple sclerosis, enrolled in a pregnancy study. Each CDR3 is given without its conserved first and last residue. A D gene is named only where the DNA matches it firmly.

CDR3: SVEEWETSGGTSTDTQY
J: TRBJ2-3
D: TRBD2
V: TRBV29-1

CDR3: ASSLVNPGGELF
J: TRBJ2-2
D: .
V: TRBV5-6

CDR3: AWNRGIEQY
J: TRBJ2-7
D: TRBD1
V: TRBV30

CDR3: AWNGGGAYEQY
J: TRBJ2-7
D: TRBD2
V: TRBV30

CDR3: ASRSTGTLSYEQY
J: TRBJ2-7
D: .
V: TRBV7-8

CDR3: ASSLPRDIAANYGYT
J: TRBJ1-2
D: .
V: TRBV5-8

CDR3: ASSRDISYEQY
J: TRBJ2-7
D: .
V: TRBV5-1

CDR3: AISESIAPSGNTIY
J: TRBJ1-3
D: .
V: TRBV10-3

CDR3: AWSVLADYNEQF
J: TRBJ2-1
D: TRBD2
V: TRBV30

CDR3: ASSGFRGGNEQF
J: TRBJ2-1
D: .
V: TRBV6-5